This TCR beta chain derives from a study of PD-1 blockade in classical Hodgkin lymphoma. Whole-study context: With a 2-week interval, patients received intravenous nivolumab at 3 mg/kg. Study results and limitations: Exclusion applied to patients who initiated nivolumab less than 1 year following ASCT. TCR diversity at baseline was reported to be reduced in newly diagnosed patients relative to healthy donors.

To note about this clone: No antigen is known for it.

Every patient relapsed after autologous stem cell transplantation, and brentuximab vedotin exposure varied. This CDR3 is built from 14 residues. V gave up 6 bases and J gave up 6 bases; unmatched junction bases: 6. Per germline, CDR1 SGHRS and CDR2 YFSETQ. Measured with immunoSEQ multiplex PCR; TCRdb has only the in-frame clones, and not every one. The table has 6,000 to 6,500 clones, roughly 84% seen once. The rearrangement uses TRBV5-1 and TRBJ2-2, with 9 bases lining up with TRBD1. The clonotype originates from a human donor with classical Hodgkin lymphoma. Source: peripheral blood mononuclear cells (PBMCs), taken before the second cycle of nivolumab. Here the CDR3 DNA reads TGCGCCAGCACTCCGGACAGGGGTTCCGGGGAGCTGTTTTTT. The encoded protein is CASTPDRGSGELFF.